Included here is one T cell receptor beta chain sequence, with context. In the original workflow: Reference gene primer amplification in the assay estimated nucleated cell counts. Some clones are missing from TCRdb's copy, which holds only in-frame ones; the method was immunoSEQ multiplex PCR. V and J calls and clone size are as listed in that table; D and trimming were resolved from the DNA. Here the sample spans roughly 250,000 clones, about 80% being singletons. V gave up 6 bases and J gave up 3 bases, with 12 bases separating them. CDR3 length: 12 residues. Germline-derived CDR1 and CDR2 are SQVTM and ANQGSEA. The data originate from a study of blood T cell repertoires in COVID-19. Overall study context: The United States, Italy and Spain supplied acute and convalescent COVID-19 samples. The cDNA or gDNA used as material had been derived from T cells, B-cell-depleted T cells, or PBMCs.

V and J are TRBV29-1 and TRBJ2-7; possibly TRBD1 for D (6 bases). This clonotype was sampled from a woman of 80 years or more with active or convalescent COVID-19. The sequenced sample consisted of peripheral blood. The CDR3 nucleotides read TGCAGCGTGACAGGTTCAGACTACGAGCAGTACTTC. Residues: CSVTGSDYEQYF.